One and the same sample provided the 10 T cell receptor beta chains below, sequenced in a study of blood T cell repertoires in COVID-19. TCRdb's table, derived via immunoSEQ multiplex PCR, lists solely in-frame clones and lacks some. The repertoire has 200,000 to 300,000 clones, about 84% of them found once; the top ten carry approximately 7.9%. Sequencing was carried out using peripheral blood. Receptor source: an elderly woman with acute or convalescent COVID-19.

The gene calls are TRBV30 and TRBJ1-1; 8 bases fit TRBD1. CDR3 length equals 13 residues. The germline gives CDR1 GTSNPN, CDR2 SVGIG (reference sequence). V was pared by 5 bases and J by 3 bases, with 5 bases of the junction left unmatched. The CDR3 DNA follows: TGTGCCTGGTTGGACAGGGAGGACACTGAAGCTTTCTTT. The encoded protein is CAWLDREDTEAFF.

The chain uses TRBV6-5 and TRBJ1-3; perhaps TRBD1 as D (6 bases). The CDR3 is 15 residues long. Trimming removed 11 bases at V and 6 bases at J, with 23 bases between. Germline V lookup: CDR1 MNHEY, CDR2 SVGAGI. The CDR3 spells CAGKQGVGGLNTIYF. The CDR3 DNA reads as TGTGCCGGCAAACAGGGTGTTGGGGGTTTAAACACCATATATTTT.

CDR3 coding DNA: TGCGCCAGCAGCGAAGGGGGGGGGATTTACAATGAGCAGTTCTTC. This encodes CASSEGGGIYNEQFF. The chain has TRBV10-1 and TRBJ2-1; possibly TRBD2 for D (7 bases). V was pared by 6 bases and J by 4 bases, with 16 bases between. Per the germline V gene, CDR1 is WNHNN and CDR2 is SYGVQD (reference sequence). The CDR3 is 15 amino acids.

This rearrangement joins TRBV5-1 to TRBJ2-3; D call uncertain. Germline V gene data show CDR1 as SGHRS and CDR2 as YFSETQ. The ends were cut back, 0 bases at V and 6 bases at J, with 17 bases in the middle. The CDR3 runs 16 residues. The CDR3: CASSLAAQSTDDTQYF. CDR3 nucleotides: TGCGCCAGCAGCTTGGCGGCACAGAGCACAGATGATACGCAGTATTTT. The whole variable domain, filled in from reference TRBV5-1 and TRBJ2-3, reads KAGVTQTPRYLIKTRGQQVTLSCSPISGHRSVSWYQQTPGQGLQFLFEYFSETQRNKGNFPGRFSGRQFSNSRSEMNVSTLELGDSALYLCASSLAAQSTDDTQYFGPGTRLTVL.

The V call is TRBV9, the J call TRBJ2-3; D is undetermined. The V end lost 0 bases, the J end lost 4 bases, and 18 bases lay between the germline ends. Germline V lookup: CDR1 SGDLS, CDR2 YYNGEE. This CDR3 has 17 residues. The CDR3: CASSVGVGGGAPDTQYF. For the CDR3, the DNA is TGTGCCAGCAGCGTAGGAGTCGGCGGCGGCGCCCCAGATACGCAGTATTTT.

This chain joins TRBV4-1 and TRBJ1-6; D unclear. The CDR3 sequence is 14 residues long. The germline V and J ends were trimmed by 5 bases and 7 bases, with 12 bases remaining between them. Per germline, CDR1 MGHRA and CDR2 YSYEKL. The CDR3 loop is CASSGSYSNSPLHF. The CDR3 region has the DNA TGCGCCAGCAGCGGGAGCTACTCGAATTCACCCCTCCACTTT.

This chain connects TRBV5-6 to TRBJ2-3, with 13 bases identical to TRBD2. V dropped 2 bases and J dropped 2; count of bases not matched to a gene: 2. The CDR3 contains 16 residues. Germline-derived CDR1 and CDR2 are SGHDT and YYEEEE. The CDR3 loop reads CASSLLAGGTTDTQYF. Written as DNA, the CDR3 is TGTGCCAGCAGCTTACTAGCGGGAGGGACCACAGATACGCAGTATTTT.

The rearrangement links TRBV5-5 to TRBJ1-5; D remains ambiguous. CDR1 and CDR2 from the germline V gene are SGHKS and YYEKEE (reference sequence). This CDR3 is 16 amino acids long. V was cut by 0 bases and J by 0 bases, with 10 bases left in between. The CDR3 DNA follows: TGTGCCAGCAGCTTGGGGCCGACGGGTAGCAATCAGCCCCAGCATTTT. This gives the protein CASSLGPTGSNQPQHF.

The chain employs TRBV6-6 and TRBJ2-5, with TRBD1 as a possible D gene (5 bases). The CDR3 extends over 14 amino acids. V lost 0 bases and J lost 4, with 9 bases in between. CDR1 MNHNY and CDR2 SVGAGI come from the germline V gene (reference sequence). As DNA, the CDR3 is TGTGCCAGCAGTTACTCTAGGGGCCTAGAGACCCAGTACTTC. Translated, it gives CASSYSRGLETQYF.

The chain has TRBV5-1 and TRBJ1-6; D ambiguous. This CDR3 has 13 residues. Germline CDR1 SGHRS, CDR2 YFSETQ. The V and J ends lost 2 bases and 7 bases respectively, with 7 bases between them. For the CDR3, the DNA is TGCGCCAGCAGCTTTGGCACCAATTCACCCCTCCACTTT. It translates to CASSFGTNSPLHF.